The rows below give T cell receptor beta chains drawn from one sample of a study of control samples from healthy donors and cancer patients. Sequenced by immunoSEQ multiplex PCR; TCRdb stores in-frame clones only, minus some. The sample contains some 100,000 clones, around nine tenths of which appear only once. The sample comprised blood. The receptors originated from a man aged 25 to 40 in good health. CDR3s include the opening cysteine and the closing phenylalanine or tryptophan. A D gene is named only where the DNA matches it firmly. A row's size may be missing; if present it is once, few, many or a size class.

CDR3,DNA,length,J,size,V,D
CASSEDRGRYEQYF,TGTGCCAGCAGCGAGGACAGGGGTAGATACGAGCAGTACTTC,14,TRBJ2-7,.,TRBV3-1/TRBV3-2,TRBD1
CASTPGGVRLNYGYTF,TGTGCCAGTACCCCCGGGGGGGTCCGCCTTAACTATGGCTACACCTTC,16,TRBJ1-2,.,TRBV19,.
CASSPSGGQETQYF,TGTGCCAGCAGCCCTAGCGGAGGGCAAGAGACCCAGTACTTC,14,TRBJ2-5,.,TRBV13,TRBD2
CASSWTDVGNQPQHF,TGTGCCAGTAGTTGGACAGATGTTGGCAATCAGCCCCAGCATTTT,15,TRBJ1-5,.,TRBV19,.
CASSHPDREVAKNIQYF,TGTGCCAGCAGCCATCCCGACAGGGAGGTAGCCAAAAACATTCAGTACTTC,17,TRBJ2-4,once,TRBV3-1/TRBV3-2,.
CASSSQGGANTGELFF,TGTGCCAGCAGTTCCCAAGGGGGAGCGAACACCGGGGAGCTGTTTTTT,16,TRBJ2-2,once,TRBV6-2/TRBV6-3,.
CASSPGYSQPQHF,TGTGCCAGCTCCCCGGGCTATTCCCAGCCCCAGCATTTT,13,TRBJ1-5,few,TRBV28,.
CASSMVSGSTDTQYF,TGTGCCAGTAGTATGGTCAGCGGGAGCACAGATACGCAGTATTTT,15,TRBJ2-3,.,TRBV19,.
CASSISAPAYEQYF,TGTGCCAGTAGTATTTCAGCCCCTGCCTACGAGCAGTACTTC,14,TRBJ2-7,.,TRBV19,.
CASSRGINYEQYF,TGTGCCAGTAGTCGGGGGATTAACTACGAGCAGTACTTC,13,TRBJ2-7,.,TRBV19,.
CSVVGETYEQYF,TGCAGCGTTGTTGGGGAAACCTACGAGCAGTACTTC,12,TRBJ2-7,.,TRBV29-1,.
CASSLGGRETQYF,TGCGCCAGCAGCTTGGGGGGACGGGAGACCCAGTACTTC,13,TRBJ2-5,.,TRBV5-1,.
CASSQIYTSGLTDTQYF,TGTGCCAGCAGCCAAATCTACACGAGCGGGCTCACAGATACGCAGTATTTT,17,TRBJ2-3,.,TRBV3-1/TRBV3-2,.
CASRPPQSSYNEQFF,TGTGCCAGTAGGCCACCCCAGAGCTCCTACAATGAGCAGTTCTTC,15,TRBJ2-1,.,TRBV19,.
CASSTLSRGASYNEQFF,TGTGCCAGTAGTACCCTCAGCCGGGGGGCCTCCTACAATGAGCAGTTCTTC,17,TRBJ2-1,.,TRBV19,.
CASSMGAGYEQYF,TGTGCCAGTAGTATGGGGGCCGGATACGAGCAGTACTTC,13,TRBJ2-7,.,TRBV19,.
CASSLGTESEAFF,TGTGCCAGCAGCTTAGGGACAGAAAGTGAAGCTTTCTTT,13,TRBJ1-1,once,TRBV7-9,.
CASSIQGAAGEQYF,TGTGCCAGTAGTATACAGGGCGCCGCCGGGGAGCAGTACTTC,14,TRBJ2-7,.,TRBV19,.
CASSKPTFGGDPYSNQPQHF,TGTGCCAGCAGCAAACCGACCTTTGGGGGCGACCCGTATAGCAATCAGCCCCAGCATTTT,20,TRBJ1-5,.,TRBV21-1,.
CASSKRGGVYNEQFF,TGTGCCAGCAGCAAACGGGGAGGCGTATACAATGAGCAGTTCTTC,15,TRBJ2-1,.,TRBV21-1,.
CSGLTGYSTDTQYF,TGCAGCGGTTTGACAGGGTATAGCACAGATACGCAGTATTTT,14,TRBJ2-3,.,TRBV29-1,TRBD1
CASSDPPGHWNTEAFF,TGTGCCAGCAGCGACCCACCAGGACACTGGAACACTGAAGCTTTCTTT,16,TRBJ1-1,.,TRBV9,.
CASSLYDGQGADQPQHF,TGTGCCAGCAGTTTATACGACGGACAGGGGGCAGATCAGCCCCAGCATTTT,17,TRBJ1-5,.,TRBV28,TRBD1
CASSFGGGGGELFF,TGCGCCAGCAGCTTCGGGGGAGGGGGCGGGGAGCTGTTTTTT,14,TRBJ2-2,once,TRBV5-1,.
CASILGTSTDTQYF,TGTGCCAGCATCCTTGGTACTAGCACAGATACGCAGTATTTT,14,TRBJ2-3,.,TRBV28,.
CASRSQGALQPQHF,TGTGCCAGCAGGTCACAGGGGGCCCTTCAGCCCCAGCATTTT,14,TRBJ1-5,.,TRBV27,TRBD1
CASSQDQGGGYEQYF,TGCGCCAGCAGCCAAGATCAAGGGGGGGGCTACGAGCAGTACTTC,15,TRBJ2-7,.,TRBV4-3,.
CSARKGPGYTF,TGCAGTGCTAGGAAGGGGCCCGGCTACACCTTC,11,TRBJ1-2,.,TRBV20-1,.
CAWSALAGVGEQYF,TGTGCCTGGAGTGCGCTAGCGGGAGTAGGCGAGCAGTACTTC,14,TRBJ2-7,.,TRBV30,TRBD2
CASSFVSGNVYEQYF,TGTGCCAGCAGCTTTGTCTCGGGTAACGTCTACGAGCAGTACTTC,15,TRBJ2-7,.,TRBV27,.
CASSQDSPSTDTQYF,TGCGCCAGCAGCCAAGATTCGCCTAGCACAGATACGCAGTATTTT,15,TRBJ2-3,.,TRBV4-1,.
CAISVESSGSSYNEQFF,TGTGCCATCAGTGTGGAGTCTAGCGGTAGCTCCTACAATGAGCAGTTCTTC,17,TRBJ2-1,.,TRBV10-3,TRBD2
CASSTPSTDTQYF,TGTGCCAGCAGCACGCCGAGCACAGATACGCAGTATTTT,13,TRBJ2-3,few,TRBV7-2,.
CASSYLTDNYGYTF,TGCGCCAGCAGCTATCTTACAGATAACTATGGCTACACCTTC,14,TRBJ1-2,few,TRBV5-1,.